This T cell receptor beta chain was identified during a study of shared clonotypes between healthy human individuals. Looking at the study overall: Per donor, CD8 memory used one plate, CD8 naive used two, CD4 memory used three and CD4 naive used three. General study results and limits: Some naive CD4 clonotypes, approximately 4.5%, turned up in common across a few donors. Tissue TCR repertoires likely differ from these blood-only repertoires. Lower generation probabilities were found for non-shared clonotypes than for those shared by all four donors.

The CDR3 runs to 16 residues. Germline V gives CDR1 LGHNA, CDR2 YSLEER. With 4 bases clipped from V and 6 bases from J, the junction kept 10 bases outside the gene matches. The table came from immunoSEQ multiplex PCR; TCRdb's copy has only in-frame clones and leaves some out. Of some 900,000 clones listed, more than 75% are singletons. For this clone: Its target is not known.

Sequenced input: memory CD4+ T cells sorted from blood. Subset noted: CD45RA-negative fraction. The genes are TRBV4-3 and TRBJ2-1; TRBD2 matches 9 bases. The TCR was taken from a man younger than 35 in good health. DNA of the CDR3: TGCGCCAGCAGCCGAAGTATAGCGGGAGCTGGCAATGAGCAGTTCTTC. Translation gives CASSRSIAGAGNEQFF.